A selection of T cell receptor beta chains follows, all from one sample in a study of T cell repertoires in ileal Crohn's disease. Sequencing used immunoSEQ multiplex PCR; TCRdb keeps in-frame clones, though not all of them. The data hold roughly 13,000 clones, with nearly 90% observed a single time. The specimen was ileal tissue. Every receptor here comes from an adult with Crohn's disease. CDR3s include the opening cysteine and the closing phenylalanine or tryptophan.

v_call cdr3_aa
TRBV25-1 CASSMAGVGSLHF
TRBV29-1 CSVEPGINEQYF
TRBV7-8 CASSPYAGNSNQPQHF
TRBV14 CASSQTQDSSYEQYF
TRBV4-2 CASSQDVGWGGQPQHF
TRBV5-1 CASSPEQLNEQFF
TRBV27 CASSSAGGYANTGELFF
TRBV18 CASSPSATNTEAFF
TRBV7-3 CASSRSPSNEQFF
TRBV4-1 CASRTANTEAFF